One and the same sample provided the 14 T cell receptor beta chains below, sequenced in a study of beta chain features in type 1 diabetes. Expressed TCRB transcripts were sequenced, since all the RNA that had been isolated was reverse transcribed. TCRdb's copy holds only in-frame clones and misses some; the assay was immunoSEQ multiplex PCR. This sample has 250,000 or so clones, with 27% found just once. The sequenced sample consisted of central memory CD4+ T cells from blood. The receptors derive from a man aged 30-40 years in good health.

This clone was counted a few times. This rearrangement joins TRBV5-6 to TRBJ2-5, with 8 bases identical to TRBD2. Germline V gene lookup returns CDR1 SGHDT and CDR2 YYEEEE. Unmatched junction bases numbered 10, after V lost 4 bases and J lost 2 bases. This CDR3 region has 16 residues. CDR3 sequence (DNA): TGTGCCAGCAGCCGGCGACTAGCGAAGGGTCAAGAGACCCAGTACTTC. Its translation: CASSRRLAKGQETQYF.

The chain uses TRBV9 and TRBJ1-6; 7 bases map to TRBD1. The CDR3 is made up of 14 amino acids. V shed 7 bases and J 10 bases; nucleotides not matched to a gene: 11. The germline CDR1 and CDR2 sequences are SGDLS and YYNGEE. In DNA form, the CDR3 reads TGTGCCAGCGGGGAACGACAGGGCGGCTCACCCCTCCACTTT. It codes for CASGERQGGSPLHF.

This clone was counted between two and nine times. The chain recombines TRBV7-9 with TRBJ2-3; D tentatively reads TRBD1 or TRBD2 (5 bases each). This CDR3 is 16 amino acids long. V was clipped by 4 bases and J by 3 bases, with 17 bases between them. The germline V gene encodes CDR1 SEHNR and CDR2 FQNEAQ (reference sequence). CDR3 protein: CASSYNRQTGTDTQYF. For the CDR3, the DNA is TGTGCCAGCAGCTACAACAGACAGACGGGAACAGATACGCAGTATTTT.

The rearrangement uses TRBV7-2 and TRBJ2-5; D is undetermined. The V gene's germline CDR1 is SGHTA and CDR2 FQGNSA. V lost 3 bases and J lost 2, with 19 bases in between. The CDR3 covers 17 residues. CDR3 nucleotides: TGTGCCAGCAGCTTGACATCCGGGCGGTCGGGTCAAGAGACCCAGTACTTC. Translated: CASSLTSGRSGQETQYF.

CDR3: CASSQAGQGLYGYTF. CDR3 in DNA: TGCGCCAGCAGCCAAGCAGGACAGGGGCTCTATGGCTACACCTTC. This chain connects TRBV4-1 to TRBJ1-2; 9 bases line up with TRBD1. Unmatched junction bases numbered 4, after V lost 1 base and J lost 4 bases. CDR3 length equals 15 residues. The germline gives CDR1 MGHRA, CDR2 YSYEKL.

The rearrangement uses TRBV5-1 and TRBJ2-7, with D perhaps TRBD1 or TRBD2 (9 bases each). V dropped 3 bases and J dropped 7 bases, with 20 bases sitting between them. Germline CDR1 reads SGHRS; CDR2 reads YFSETQ. This CDR3 comprises 15 residues. DNA of the CDR3: TGCGCCAGCAGCTCTAGCGGGACAGGGCATGGAGAGCAGTACTTC. Residues: CASSSSGTGHGEQYF.

The table lists this clone with a few counts. This sequence joins TRBV14 and TRBJ2-7; D is tentatively TRBD1 or TRBD2 (5 bases each). Per the germline V gene, CDR1 is SGHDN and CDR2 is FVKESK. The CDR3 has 16 amino acids. With 2 bases removed from V and 2 bases from J, the gap between germline ends came to 16 bases. The CDR3 region has the DNA TGTGCCAGCAGCCAATCGGGGCGCCAGCAAGCCTACGAGCAGTACTTC. Encoded protein: CASSQSGRQQAYEQYF.

J is TRBJ2-3 and V is TRBV9; possibly TRBD2 for D (6 bases). The V gene lost 0 bases and the J gene lost 3 bases, with 11 bases spanning the gap. The CDR3 has 15 amino acids. Germline-derived CDR1 and CDR2 are SGDLS and YYNGEE. The CDR3 bases are TGTGCCAGCAGCGTAGCTTATGGGGGGACAGATACGCAGTATTTT. This gives the protein CASSVAYGGTDTQYF.

This clone has only one observation. J is TRBJ1-1 and V is TRBV5-4; the D gene is possibly TRBD1 (5 bases). Germline CDR1 reads SGHNT; CDR2 reads YYREEE (reference sequence). The CDR3 totals 16 residues. The germline V and J ends were trimmed by 4 bases and 5 bases, with 21 bases remaining between them. The CDR3 spells CASSPPGAEGLTEAFF. The DNA of the CDR3 is TGTGCCAGCAGCCCCCCCGGGGCCGAGGGTTTGACTGAAGCTTTCTTT.

About this clone: Different DNA sequences within this sample yield the same CDR3. J is TRBJ2-1 and V is TRBV6-5, with a tentative D call TRBD1 (6 bases). V was pared by 6 bases and J by 2 bases, with 14 bases between. Germline V gene lookup returns CDR1 MNHEY and CDR2 SVGAGI. The CDR3 is 15 residues long. CDR3 loop: CASSSGTPAYNEQFF. CDR3 DNA: TGTGCCAGCAGCTCCGGGACACCGGCCTACAATGAGCAGTTCTTC.

J is TRBJ2-1 and V is TRBV28; D unresolved. V was shortened by 5 bases and J by 4 bases, with 12 bases between the two germline ends. The CDR3 sequence is 14 residues long. In germline, CDR1 is MDHEN, CDR2 SYDVKM. The CDR3 coding sequence is TGTGCCAGCAGTCCCTTCGGCAGTTACAATGAGCAGTTCTTC. It codes for CASSPFGSYNEQFF.

This clone was seen a handful of times. The rearrangement joins TRBV11-2 to TRBJ1-5, with D possibly matching TRBD1 (6 bases). V was shortened by 5 bases and J by 4 bases, with 15 bases between the two germline ends. From germline, CDR1 is SGHAT and CDR2 FQNNGV. There are 15 residues in the CDR3. For the CDR3, the DNA is TGTGCCAGCAGCCCCCTGGGGGCCCATAATCAGCCCCAGCATTTT. It is translated as CASSPLGAHNQPQHF.

This chain uses TRBV29-1 with TRBJ1-4, with 9 bases matching TRBD1. Germline V gives CDR1 SQVTM, CDR2 ANQGSEA. The CDR3 runs 12 residues. The V and J ends lost 7 bases and 8 bases, in that order; junction bases with no gene match: 5. The CDR3 DNA sequence: TGCAGCGCGAGGACAGGGGACGAAAAACTGTTTTTT. Residues: CSARTGDEKLFF. The full variable domain, completed using reference TRBV29-1 and TRBJ1-4, is SAVISQKPSRDICQRGTSLTIQCQVDSQVTMMFWYRQQPGQSLTLIATANQGSEATYESGFVIDKFPISRPNLTFSTLTVSNMSPEDSSIYLCSARTGDEKLFFGSGTQLSVL.

This clone has more than one count but fewer than ten. The gene calls are TRBV7-6 and TRBJ2-2; 9 nucleotides match TRBD1. V shed 5 bases, J shed 3 bases, and the junction held 1 base outside the gene matches. Germline-derived CDR1 and CDR2 are SGHVS and FNYEAQ. The CDR3 covers 14 residues. The CDR3 protein is CASSRDRDTGELFF. In DNA, the CDR3 is TGTGCCAGCAGCAGGGACAGGGACACCGGGGAGCTGTTTTTT. Full variable domain (missing parts from reference TRBV7-6 and TRBJ2-2): GAGVSQSPRYKVTKRGQDVALRCDPISGHVSLYWYRQALGQGPEFLTYFNYEAQQDKSGLPNDRFSAERPEGSISTLTIQRTEQRDSAMYRCASSRDRDTGELFFGEGSRLTVL.